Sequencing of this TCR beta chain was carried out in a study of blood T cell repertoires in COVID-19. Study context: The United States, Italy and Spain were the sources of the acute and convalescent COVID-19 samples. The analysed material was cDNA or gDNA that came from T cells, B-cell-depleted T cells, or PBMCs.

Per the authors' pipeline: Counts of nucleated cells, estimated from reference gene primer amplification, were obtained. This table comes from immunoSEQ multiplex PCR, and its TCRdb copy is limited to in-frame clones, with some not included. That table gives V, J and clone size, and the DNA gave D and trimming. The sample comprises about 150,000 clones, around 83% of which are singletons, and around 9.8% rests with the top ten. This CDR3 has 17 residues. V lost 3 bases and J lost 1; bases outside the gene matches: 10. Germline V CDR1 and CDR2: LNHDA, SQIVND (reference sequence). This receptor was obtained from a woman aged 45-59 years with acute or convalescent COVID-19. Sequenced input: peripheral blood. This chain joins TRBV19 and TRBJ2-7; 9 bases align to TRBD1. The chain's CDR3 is CASSIRSTGGFSYEQYF. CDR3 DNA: TGTGCCAGTAGTATCCGTAGCACAGGGGGCTTTTCCTACGAGCAGTACTTC.